The 24 T cell receptor beta chains below all came from one sample that was sequenced in a study of technical replicates of blood from several donors. Some clones are missing from TCRdb's copy, which holds only in-frame ones; the method was immunoSEQ multiplex PCR. The repertoire includes 60,000 to 65,000 clones, around 86% of them detected once, and 4% to 6% sits in the top ten. What was sequenced was PBMCs. The receptors originated from a human donor in good health. Some clones in this sample may be carry-over from other donors' samples.

The chain recombines TRBV2 with TRBJ2-1; 8 bases line up with TRBD2. Germline trimming cut 4 bases from V and 5 bases from J; bases unmatched to any gene: 1. The germline CDR1 and CDR2 sequences are SNHLY and FYNNEI. CDR3 length equals 13 residues. CDR3 coding DNA: TGTGCCAGCAGTGCGGGACTAGACAATGAGCAGTTCTTC. Translation: CASSAGLDNEQFF.

The chain carries TRBV7-6 and TRBJ2-5; 7 bases match TRBD1. The V segment lost 0 bases and the J segment 0 bases; nucleotides outside the gene matches: 1. The CDR3 totals 15 residues. CDR1 and CDR2 (germline): SGHVS, FNYEAQ. The CDR3 reads CASSLAGQYQETQYF. CDR3 in DNA: TGTGCCAGCAGCTTAGCGGGACAGTACCAAGAGACCCAGTACTTC.

This clone was observed once. The chain uses TRBV14 and TRBJ2-7, with a possible D match to TRBD2 (5 bases). The CDR3 covers 14 residues. Germline V gene lookup returns CDR1 SGHDN and CDR2 FVKESK. Trimming pared 4 bases from V and 3 bases from J, leaving 13 bases between. The CDR3 sequence is CASSRGDGVYEQYF. The CDR3 nucleotides read TGTGCCAGCAGCCGGGGAGACGGGGTCTACGAGCAGTACTTC.

The rearrangement uses TRBV7-3 and TRBJ2-1; TRBD2 matches 10 bases. The V and J ends lost 5 bases and 8 bases, in that order; junction bases with no gene match: 9. This CDR3 has 15 amino acids. Germline CDR1 and CDR2: SGHTA and FQGTGA. The CDR3 reads CASSQYTSGIDEQFF. CDR3 nucleotides: TGTGCCAGCAGCCAGTACACTAGCGGGATTGATGAGCAGTTCTTC.

The chain joins TRBV4-3 to TRBJ2-2; TRBD2 aligns across 10 bases. This CDR3 is 20 amino acids long. CDR1 is LGHNA, CDR2 YSLEER, per germline. V lost 0 bases and J lost 2; bases outside the gene matches: 12. The CDR3 protein is CASSQDSPWSGRGNTGELFF. In DNA, the CDR3 is TGCGCCAGCAGCCAAGATAGCCCCTGGAGCGGGAGGGGTAACACCGGGGAGCTGTTTTTT.

The chain has TRBV6-1 and TRBJ1-1; possibly TRBD1 for D (5 bases). Per the germline V gene, CDR1 is MNHNS and CDR2 is SASEGT. V was cut by 7 bases and J by 2 bases, with 11 bases left in between. This CDR3 is 13 amino acids long. The CDR3 reads CASTPWTNTEAFF. CDR3 nucleotide sequence: TGTGCCAGCACTCCCTGGACAAACACTGAAGCTTTCTTT.

This chain joins TRBV15 and TRBJ1-1, with D possibly TRBD1 on 5 matching bases. The CDR3 runs 14 residues. The germline V gene encodes CDR1 LNHNV and CDR2 YYDKDF (reference sequence). Trimming left V 3 bases short and J 3 bases short, with 11 bases between. The CDR3 here is CATSSSGRYTEAFF. The CDR3 DNA is TGTGCCACCAGCAGTTCAGGGAGGTACACTGAAGCTTTCTTT.

V usage is TRBV7-9 and J usage is TRBJ2-3; 7 nucleotides align to TRBD2. The CDR3 contains 15 residues. V lost 6 bases, J lost 0 bases, and 6 bases stayed unmatched. Germline lookup yields CDR1 SEHNR and CDR2 FQNEAQ (reference sequence). The CDR3 bases are TGTGCCAGCAGGTGGTCTAGCGGTAGCACAGATACGCAGTATTTT. It translates to CASRWSSGSTDTQYF.

V and J are TRBV6-6 and TRBJ2-7, with 7 bases that match TRBD1. V dropped 6 bases and J dropped 2; count of bases not matched to a gene: 7. From germline, CDR1 is MNHNY and CDR2 SVGAGI (reference sequence). This CDR3 spans 14 amino acids. This chain's CDR3 is CASRGQSKTYEQYF. The DNA of the CDR3 is TGTGCCAGCAGGGGACAGAGTAAAACCTACGAGCAGTACTTC.

The chain carries TRBV7-2 and TRBJ2-7; possible D gene TRBD2, 6 bases. Between the trimmed V and J ends, which lost 4 bases and 6 bases, there was a span of 16 bases. Germline lookup yields CDR1 SGHTA and CDR2 FQGNSA. The CDR3 consists of 14 residues. The CDR3 bases are TGTGCCAGCAGCTCCCCCAGCGGGTCATTCGAGCAGTACTTC. It translates to CASSSPSGSFEQYF.

CDR3 loop: CSVETRADEQFF. DNA for the CDR3: TGCAGCGTTGAAACCAGGGCCGATGAGCAGTTCTTC. The genes are TRBV29-1 and TRBJ2-1; a weak D match, TRBD1 (5 bases). CDR1 is SQVTM, CDR2 ANQGSEA, per germline. There are 12 residues in the CDR3. V gave up 2 bases and J gave up 8 bases, with 10 bases separating them.

This chain links TRBV18 with TRBJ1-2; TRBD1 agrees at 9 bases. Trimming cost V 6 bases and J 1 base; bases outside gene matches: 6. In germline, CDR1 is KGHSH, CDR2 LQKENI. This CDR3 has 15 residues. For the CDR3, the DNA is TGTGCCAGCTCCCGTGGACAGGGGCGTAACTATGGCTACACCTTC. Translated: CASSRGQGRNYGYTF.

This chain joins TRBV6-6 and TRBJ1-6, with D unclear. The germline V gene encodes CDR1 MNHNY and CDR2 SVGAGI (reference sequence). The CDR3 loop spans 13 amino acids. V was trimmed by 2 bases and J by 7 bases, leaving 6 bases between them. The CDR3, as DNA: TGTGCCAGCAGTTACGGAGAAAATTCACCCCTCCACTTT. This codes for CASSYGENSPLHF.

The rearrangement links TRBV7-7 to TRBJ2-1; the D gene is possibly TRBD2 (5 bases). V was cut by 1 base and J by 6 bases, with 10 bases left in between. This CDR3 contains 14 residues. Germline-derived CDR1 and CDR2 are SSHAT and FNYEAQ (reference sequence). This CDR3 is CASSLEAAGNEQFF. DNA of the CDR3: TGTGCCAGCAGCTTAGAGGCCGCGGGCAATGAGCAGTTCTTC.

The V call is TRBV2, the J call TRBJ1-6; TRBD1 matches 7 bases. There are 14 residues in the CDR3. Germline-derived CDR1 and CDR2 are SNHLY and FYNNEI. V gave up 2 bases and J gave up 6 bases; unmatched junction bases: 1. This chain's CDR3 is CASSEYRGNSPLHF. Written as DNA, the CDR3 is TGTGCCAGCAGTGAATACAGGGGTAATTCACCCCTCCACTTT.

V gene TRBV2 combines with J gene TRBJ2-7, with D possibly matching TRBD2 (5 bases). V was cut by 4 bases and J by 3 bases, with 7 bases left in between. The CDR3 runs to 12 residues. Germline CDR1 reads SNHLY; CDR2 reads FYNNEI. The CDR3 DNA reads TGTGCCAGCAGTGTAGAGGGCTACGAGCAGTACTTC. It encodes CASSVEGYEQYF.

A few counts support this clone. The J gene is TRBJ2-1, the V gene TRBV7-9, with 7 bases lining up with TRBD1. This CDR3 has 12 amino acids. Germline values: CDR1 SEHNR, CDR2 FQNEAQ (reference sequence). Trimming removed 5 bases from V and 7 bases from J; junction bases left unmatched: 2. The chain's CDR3 is CASSGRGNEQFF. For the CDR3, the DNA is TGTGCCAGCAGCGGCAGGGGGAATGAGCAGTTCTTC. Filled out from reference TRBV7-9 and TRBJ2-1, the complete variable domain reads DTGVSQNPRHKITKRGQNVTFRCDPISEHNRLYWYRQTLGQGPEFLTYFQNEAQLEKSRLLSDRFSAERPKGSFSTLEIQRTEQGDSAMYLCASSGRGNEQFFGPGTRLTVL.

V gene TRBV29-1 combines with J gene TRBJ1-5; D remains ambiguous. The length of the CDR3 is 15 residues. Trimming took 4 bases from V and 3 from J, leaving 16 bases between them. The V gene's germline CDR1 is SQVTM and CDR2 ANQGSEA. The CDR3 nucleotides are TGCAGCGTTGCTTTTGTTTCAGGATCCAATCAGCCCCAGCATTTT. Its translation is CSVAFVSGSNQPQHF. The full variable domain, its missing parts supplied by reference TRBV29-1 and TRBJ1-5, is SAVISQKPSRDICQRGTSLTIQCQVDSQVTMMFWYRQQPGQSLTLIATANQGSEATYESGFVIDKFPISRPNLTFSTLTVSNMSPEDSSIYLCSVAFVSGSNQPQHFGDGTRLSIL.

The chain recombines TRBV7-9 with TRBJ1-2; 10 bases are a match to TRBD1. Losses at the gene ends were 4 bases for V and 5 bases for J; bases not matched to a gene: 4. The CDR3 has 14 amino acids. CDR1 SEHNR and CDR2 FQNEAQ come from the germline V gene (reference sequence). The CDR3 protein is CASSSDRGRYGYTF. CDR3 coding DNA: TGTGCCAGCAGCTCAGACAGGGGGCGGTATGGCTACACCTTC.

V gene TRBV5-6 combines with J gene TRBJ2-1, with 14 nucleotides matching TRBD2. The CDR3 is made up of 15 amino acids. The trim removed 4 bases at V and 7 bases at J, leaving 4 bases unmatched. Looked up from germline, CDR1 is SGHDT and CDR2 is YYEEEE. CDR3 residues: CASSDGLAGGNEQFF. The DNA of the CDR3 is TGTGCCAGCAGCGACGGACTAGCGGGAGGAAATGAGCAGTTCTTC.

This clone was recorded once. The rearrangement uses TRBV18 and TRBJ2-7; 7 bases agree with TRBD2. In germline, CDR1 is KGHSH, CDR2 LQKENI. This CDR3 contains 13 residues. V lost 2 bases to trimming and J lost 3 bases; unmatched junction nucleotides: 1. In DNA, the CDR3 is TGTGCCAGCTCACCATCGGGGGGCTACGAGCAGTACTTC. Translated, it gives CASSPSGGYEQYF.

The chain uses TRBV19 and TRBJ1-2; no clear D gene. Germline CDR1 is LNHDA and CDR2 is SQIVND (reference sequence). This CDR3 is 11 amino acids long. Trimming took off 11 bases at V and 5 bases at J, with 12 bases between the two ends. CDR3 loop: CASTGDYGYTF. CDR3 coding DNA: TGTGCCTCGACCGGGGATTATGGCTACACCTTC.

This chain links TRBV6-6 with TRBJ2-7; tentatively, D is TRBD1 (5 bases). V lost 7 bases and J 1 base, leaving 17 bases between the germline ends. This CDR3 is 15 amino acids long. Germline V gene data show CDR1 as MNHNY and CDR2 as SVGAGI (reference sequence). The CDR3 is CASTLLGLDSYEQYF. As DNA, the CDR3 is TGTGCCAGCACCCTCCTGGGGCTAGATTCCTACGAGCAGTACTTC.

The chain joins TRBV2 to TRBJ1-2; 8 bases align to TRBD1. CDR3 length equals 14 residues. CDR1 and CDR2 from the germline V gene are SNHLY and FYNNEI. V shed 4 bases and J 5 bases; nucleotides not matched to a gene: 6. DNA of the CDR3: TGTGCCAGCAGTGCTAGGACAGGGCCTTATGGCTACACCTTC. Its protein product is CASSARTGPYGYTF. The whole variable domain, filled in from reference TRBV2 and TRBJ1-2, reads EPEVTQTPSHQVTQMGQEVILRCVPISNHLYFYWYRQILGQKVEFLVSFYNNEISEKSEIFDDQFSVERPDGSNFTLKIRSTKLEDSAMYFCASSARTGPYGYTFGSGTRLTVV.